This T cell receptor (beta chain) was captured in a study of cytomegalovirus exposure and HLA in healthy donors. Amplification used 60 Vbeta primers and 13 Jbeta primers. Sequencing used immunoSEQ multiplex PCR; TCRdb keeps in-frame clones, though not all of them. The data contain around 100,000 clones, around three quarters of them singletons. V lost 6 bases, J lost 5 bases, and 7 bases stayed unmatched. The CDR3 loop spans 14 amino acids. CDR1 and CDR2 (germline): LNHDA, SQIVND (reference sequence). With regard to this clone: Antigen specificity is unknown.

General observations from the study: Clonal expansion, a later analysis showed, was greater in HLA-associated TCR beta chains than in equally common others.

The chain carries TRBV19 and TRBJ1-1; 9 bases are a match to TRBD1. This clonotype was sampled from a woman aged 18-29 years in good health and CMV-seropositive. The sequenced material came from PBMCs. This chain's CDR3 is CASSLQGARTEAFF. CDR3 in DNA: TGTGCCAGTAGCCTACAGGGGGCTCGGACTGAAGCTTTCTTT.